One sample yielded the 2 T cell receptor beta chains listed below, sequenced in a study of Graves' ophthalmopathy and Graves' hyperthyroidism. Investigators amplified TCR beta CDR3 regions from RNA transcripts. An initial RT-PCR round employing HTBI primers preceded a second-round multiplex PCR. TCRdb reprocessed the multiplex PCR reads with MiXCR, giving one entry per CDR3 protein. Among some 39,000 distinct CDR3 sequences listed, approximately 53% were seen once. Material: peripheral blood. The origin of the receptors is an adult woman with stable Graves' hyperthyroidism.

The chain has TRBV3-1 and TRBJ2-5, with 7 bases identical to TRBD1. This CDR3 has 17 amino acids. CDR1 is LGHDT, CDR2 YNNKEL, per germline (reference sequence). V gave up 1 base and J gave up 2 bases; unmatched junction bases: 10. In DNA, the CDR3 is TGTGCCAGCAGCCAAGGTCGCCCGGGGACAGTGCAAGAGACCCAGTACTTC. It specifies CASSQGRPGTVQETQYF.

The chain combines TRBV15 with TRBJ1-1; a possible D gene is TRBD1 (6 bases). This CDR3 spans 14 amino acids. The germline CDR1 and CDR2 sequences are LNHNV and YYDKDF (reference sequence). Trimming took off 8 bases at V and 0 bases at J, with 13 bases between the two ends. In nucleotides, the CDR3 is TGTGCCACCCGACAGACAGGACTGAACACTGAAGCTTTCTTT. It specifies CATRQTGLNTEAFF.